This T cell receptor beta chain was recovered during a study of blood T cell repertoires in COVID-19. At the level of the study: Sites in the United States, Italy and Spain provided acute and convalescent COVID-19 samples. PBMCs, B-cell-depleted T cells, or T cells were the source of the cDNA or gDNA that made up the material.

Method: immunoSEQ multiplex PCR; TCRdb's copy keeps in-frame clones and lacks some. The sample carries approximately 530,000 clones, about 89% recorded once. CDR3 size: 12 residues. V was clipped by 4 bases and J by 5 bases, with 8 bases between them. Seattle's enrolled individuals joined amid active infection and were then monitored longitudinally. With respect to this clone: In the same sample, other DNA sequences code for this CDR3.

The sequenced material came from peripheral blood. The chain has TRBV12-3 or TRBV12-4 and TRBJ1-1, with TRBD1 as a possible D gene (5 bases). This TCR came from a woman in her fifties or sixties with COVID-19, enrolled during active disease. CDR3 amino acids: CASSSGGTEAFF. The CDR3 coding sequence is TGTGCCAGCAGTTCGGGGGGGACTGAAGCTTTCTTT.